The TCR beta chain described here comes from a study of early T cells in non-severe SARS-CoV-2 infection. This clonotype was counted many times. The CDR3 loop spans 15 amino acids. Trimming took off 4 bases at V and 9 bases at J, with 19 bases between the two ends. From germline, CDR1 is MNHEY and CDR2 SVGEGT. TCRdb used MiXCR to reprocess the 5' RACE reads, holding one entry per CDR3 protein. The data show tens of thousands of distinct CDR3 sequences, roughly 10% seen once. Specimen: whole blood. The chain recombines TRBV6-2 or TRBV6-3 with TRBJ2-4; D is ambiguous. The clonotype comes from an adult who was a healthcare worker with PCR-confirmed SARS-CoV-2 infection or an uninfected control (not recorded which). The CDR3 is CASSFGSPLFGIQYF. The CDR3 bases are TGTGCCAGCAGTTTCGGGTCTCCTTTGTTCGGCATTCAGTACTTC.